A single sample gave rise to the 2 T cell receptor beta chains below, sequenced in a study of response to subunit inactivated influenza vaccine (dated by TCRdb to the late 2010s). Libraries were prepared through RT-PCR. Data came from an Illumina HiSeq 2500. The public reads were reanalyzed by TCRdb: fastp trimming at Q25, MiXCR alignment, in-frame beta chains only. A single entry per CDR3 protein holds the most common genes and DNA from its merged rows. The table for this sample lists hundreds of thousands of distinct CDR3 sequences; roughly 12% of them were counted only once. In total, the top ten clones hold 9.5% to 12% of the sample. These sequences were also reported in another study, on T cells expressing NK-cell markers. As the second study states: The TCR beta cDNA libraries were made using 5'RACE template switching, a step that added both a universal primer site and unique molecular identifiers.

This specimen was PBMCs from blood, taken on the day of vaccination. The source of these receptors is a man aged 50 to 59 who received an inactivated influenza vaccine. Donor details come from another sample of the same person, matched by shared clones.

CDR3 nucleotide sequence: TGCGCCAGCAGCCAAGGGCTACAGCCCACCGGGGAGCTGTTTTTT. It codes for CASSQGLQPTGELFF. The V and J genes are TRBV4-3 and TRBJ2-2; no firm D call. Trimming left V 1 base short and J 4 bases short, with 10 bases between. This CDR3 has 15 amino acids. The germline V gene has CDR1 LGHNA and CDR2 YSLEER.

This clonotype was observed a handful of times. For the CDR3, the DNA is TGTGCCATCAGTGAGTCGCAGTCTCATCCTTCCGAGCAGTACTTC. Its protein product is CAISESQSHPSEQYF. The V and J genes are TRBV10-3 and TRBJ2-7; D is unclear. V shed 0 bases and J shed 6 bases, with 15 bases lying between them. Per the germline V gene, CDR1 is ENHRY and CDR2 is SYGVKD. There are 15 residues in the CDR3.